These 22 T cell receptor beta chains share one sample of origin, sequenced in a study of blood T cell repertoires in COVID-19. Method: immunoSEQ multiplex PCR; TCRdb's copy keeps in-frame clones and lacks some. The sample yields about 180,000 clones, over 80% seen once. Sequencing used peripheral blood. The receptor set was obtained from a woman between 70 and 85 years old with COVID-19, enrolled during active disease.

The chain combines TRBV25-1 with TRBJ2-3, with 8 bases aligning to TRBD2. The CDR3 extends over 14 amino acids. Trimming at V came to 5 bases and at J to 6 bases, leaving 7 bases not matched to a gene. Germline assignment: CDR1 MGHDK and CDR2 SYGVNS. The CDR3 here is CASSSSGSWDTQYF. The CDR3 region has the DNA TGTGCCAGCAGTAGCAGCGGGAGTTGGGATACGCAGTATTTT.

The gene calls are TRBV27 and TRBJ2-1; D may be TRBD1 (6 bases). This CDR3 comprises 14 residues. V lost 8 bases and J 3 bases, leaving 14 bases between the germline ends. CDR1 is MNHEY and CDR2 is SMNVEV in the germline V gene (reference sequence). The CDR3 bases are TGTGCCAGCCGAGGACAGATTTTCTACAATGAGCAGTTCTTC. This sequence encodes CASRGQIFYNEQFF.

As DNA, the CDR3 is TGTGCCAGCAGTTACTCACTAGCGGGAGTAGGCGAGCAGTACTTC. Translation: CASSYSLAGVGEQYF. This chain uses TRBV6-5 with TRBJ2-7; 11 bases map to TRBD2. Germline V lookup: CDR1 MNHEY, CDR2 SVGAGI. This CDR3 is built from 15 residues. Trimming took 0 bases from V and 6 from J; bases not matched to a gene: 4.

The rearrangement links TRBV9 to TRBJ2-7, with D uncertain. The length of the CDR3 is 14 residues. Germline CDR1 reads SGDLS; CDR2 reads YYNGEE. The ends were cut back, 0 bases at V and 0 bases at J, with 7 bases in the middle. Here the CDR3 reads CASSVATVSYEQYF. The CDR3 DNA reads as TGTGCCAGCAGCGTAGCCACGGTCTCCTACGAGCAGTACTTC.

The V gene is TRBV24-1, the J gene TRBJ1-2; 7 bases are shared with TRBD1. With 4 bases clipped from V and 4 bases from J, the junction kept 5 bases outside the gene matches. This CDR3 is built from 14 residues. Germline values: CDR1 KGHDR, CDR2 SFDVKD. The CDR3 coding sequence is TGTGCCACCAGTGAGGCCGGGACAGCCTATGGCTACACCTTC. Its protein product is CATSEAGTAYGYTF.

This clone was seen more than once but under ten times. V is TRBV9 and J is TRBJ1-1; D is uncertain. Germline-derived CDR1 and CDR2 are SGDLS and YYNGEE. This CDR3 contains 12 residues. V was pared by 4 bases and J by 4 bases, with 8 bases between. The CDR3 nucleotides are TGTGCCAGCAGCCCCGGGTTCACTGAAGCTTTCTTT. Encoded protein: CASSPGFTEAFF.

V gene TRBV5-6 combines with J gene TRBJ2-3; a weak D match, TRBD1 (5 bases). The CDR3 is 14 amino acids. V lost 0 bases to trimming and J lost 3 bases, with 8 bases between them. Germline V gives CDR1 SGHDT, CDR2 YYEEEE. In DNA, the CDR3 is TGTGCCAGCAGCTTGGGGCGACAGACAGATACGCAGTATTTT. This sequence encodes CASSLGRQTDTQYF.

This chain's CDR3 is CASSYSKTGGYGYTF. The CDR3, as DNA: TGTGCCAGCAGTTACTCGAAGACAGGGGGCTATGGCTACACCTTC. This chain connects TRBV6-5 to TRBJ1-2, with 9 bases matching TRBD1. The CDR3 is 15 residues long. In germline, CDR1 is MNHEY, CDR2 SVGAGI. V dropped 0 bases and J dropped 4; count of bases not matched to a gene: 3.

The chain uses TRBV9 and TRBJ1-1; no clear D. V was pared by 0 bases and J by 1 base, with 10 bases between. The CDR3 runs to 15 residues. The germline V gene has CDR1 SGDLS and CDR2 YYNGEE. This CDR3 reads CASSVGITGNTEAFF. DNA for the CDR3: TGTGCCAGCAGCGTAGGTATCACGGGGAACACTGAAGCTTTCTTT.

The CDR3 protein is CSASLEQYF. The CDR3 DNA is TGCAGTGCTTCTCTCGAGCAGTACTTC. The chain couples TRBV20-1 to TRBJ2-7; no clear D gene. V dropped 5 bases and J dropped 6 bases, with 5 bases sitting between them. There are 9 residues in the CDR3. Germline-derived CDR1 and CDR2 are DFQATT and SNEGSKA (reference sequence).

The CDR3 DNA is TGTGCCAGTAGCCACGGGACAGGGGAAAACATTCAGTACTTC. This codes for CASSHGTGENIQYF. V gene TRBV19 combines with J gene TRBJ2-4, with TRBD1 matching 10 bases. V lost 6 bases and J lost 5; bases outside the gene matches: 4. This CDR3 comprises 14 residues. CDR1 is LNHDA and CDR2 is SQIVND in the germline V gene (reference sequence).

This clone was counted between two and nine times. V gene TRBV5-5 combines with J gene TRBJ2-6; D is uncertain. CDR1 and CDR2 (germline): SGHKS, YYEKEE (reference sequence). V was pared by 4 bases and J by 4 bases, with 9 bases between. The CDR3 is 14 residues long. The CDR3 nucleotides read TGTGCCAGCAGCGGGCTTGCCGGGGCCAACGTCCTGACTTTC. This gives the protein CASSGLAGANVLTF.

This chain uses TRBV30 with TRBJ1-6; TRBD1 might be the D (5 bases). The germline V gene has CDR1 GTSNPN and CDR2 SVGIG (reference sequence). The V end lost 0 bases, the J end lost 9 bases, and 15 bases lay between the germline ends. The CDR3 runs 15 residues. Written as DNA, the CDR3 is TGTGCCTGGAGTGTGGGGCCCCTCGATAGTTCACCCCTCCACTTT. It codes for CAWSVGPLDSSPLHF.

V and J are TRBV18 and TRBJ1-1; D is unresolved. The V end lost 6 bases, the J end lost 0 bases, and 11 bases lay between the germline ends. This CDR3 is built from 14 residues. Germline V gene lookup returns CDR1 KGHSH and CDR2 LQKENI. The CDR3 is CASSRMALNTEAFF. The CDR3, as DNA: TGTGCCAGCTCCCGTATGGCTCTGAACACTGAAGCTTTCTTT.

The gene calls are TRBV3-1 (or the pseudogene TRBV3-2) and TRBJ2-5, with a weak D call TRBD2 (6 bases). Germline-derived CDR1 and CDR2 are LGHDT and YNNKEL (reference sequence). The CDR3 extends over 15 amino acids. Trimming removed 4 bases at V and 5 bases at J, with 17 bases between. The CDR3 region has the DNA TGTGCCAGCAGCCCGGGACTCTATGGGAGCGAGACCCAGTACTTC. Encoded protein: CASSPGLYGSETQYF.

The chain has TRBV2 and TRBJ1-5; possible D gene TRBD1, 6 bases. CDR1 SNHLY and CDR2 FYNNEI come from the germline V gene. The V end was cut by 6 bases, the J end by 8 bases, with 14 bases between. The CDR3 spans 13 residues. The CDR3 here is CASRDEDSKPQHF. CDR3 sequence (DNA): TGTGCCAGCAGGGATGAGGACAGCAAGCCCCAGCATTTT.

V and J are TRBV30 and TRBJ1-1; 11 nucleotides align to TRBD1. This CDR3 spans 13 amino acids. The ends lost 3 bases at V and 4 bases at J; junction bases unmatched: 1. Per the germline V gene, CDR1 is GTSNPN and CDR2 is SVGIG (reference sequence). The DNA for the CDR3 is TGTGCCTGGAGCGGGACAGGGGGCACTGAAGCTTTCTTT. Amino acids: CAWSGTGGTEAFF.

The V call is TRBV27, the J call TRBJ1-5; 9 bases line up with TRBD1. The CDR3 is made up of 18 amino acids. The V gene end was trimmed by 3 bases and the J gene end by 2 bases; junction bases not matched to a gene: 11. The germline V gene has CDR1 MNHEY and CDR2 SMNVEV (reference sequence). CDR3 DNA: TGTGCCAGCAGTTTTGGGACAGGGAGCGGTGGTCGCAATCAGCCCCAGCATTTT. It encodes CASSFGTGSGGRNQPQHF.

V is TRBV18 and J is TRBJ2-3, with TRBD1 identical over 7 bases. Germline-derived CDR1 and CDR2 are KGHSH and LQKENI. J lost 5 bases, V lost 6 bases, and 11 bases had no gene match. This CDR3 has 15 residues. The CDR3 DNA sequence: TGTGCCAGCTCGGAGCAGGGGGATCCAGGAGATACGCAGTATTTT. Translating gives CASSEQGDPGDTQYF. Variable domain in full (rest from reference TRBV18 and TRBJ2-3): NAGVMQNPRHLVRRRGQEARLRCSPMKGHSHVYWYRQLPEEGLKFMVYLQKENIIDESGMPKERFSAEFPKEGPSILRIQQVVRGDSAAYFCASSEQGDPGDTQYFGPGTRLTVL.

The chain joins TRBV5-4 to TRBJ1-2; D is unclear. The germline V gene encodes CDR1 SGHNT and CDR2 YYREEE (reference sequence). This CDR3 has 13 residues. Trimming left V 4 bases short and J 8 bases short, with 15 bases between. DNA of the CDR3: TGTGCCAGCAGCCCCAGACTGAATGGCGGCTACACCTTC. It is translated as CASSPRLNGGYTF.

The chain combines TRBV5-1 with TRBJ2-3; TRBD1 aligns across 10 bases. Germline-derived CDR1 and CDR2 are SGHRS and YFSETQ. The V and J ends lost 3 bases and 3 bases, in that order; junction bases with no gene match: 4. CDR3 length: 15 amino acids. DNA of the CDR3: TGCGCCAGCAGCTCGGGACAGGGGCAAACAGATACGCAGTATTTT. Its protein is CASSSGQGQTDTQYF.

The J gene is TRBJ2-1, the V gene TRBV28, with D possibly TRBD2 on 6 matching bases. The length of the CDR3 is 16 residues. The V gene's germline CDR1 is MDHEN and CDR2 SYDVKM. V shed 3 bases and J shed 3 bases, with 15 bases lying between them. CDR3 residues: CASSFGRGINYNEQFF. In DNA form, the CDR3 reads TGTGCCAGCAGTTTTGGGCGCGGGATAAACTACAATGAGCAGTTCTTC.